Listed below are T cell receptor beta chains from one sample, sequenced in a study of T cells in Graves' hyperthyroidism and ophthalmopathy. TCRdb re-analysed the multiplex PCR reads in MiXCR, keeping a single row per CDR3 protein. The data hold approximately 600,000 distinct CDR3 sequences, with around 15% observed a single time. The sample consisted of blood. These receptors were obtained from a woman aged 35 to 49 with Graves' ophthalmopathy. Both conserved end residues are part of each CDR3. D genes are given only for firm matches. Size is omitted from some rows. Given values are once, few, many or a class for expanded clones.

.	TRBV27	TRBJ2-3	.	TGTGCCAGCAGCCTACAGGGATACCCAGATACGCAGTATTTT	CASSLQGYPDTQYF
.	TRBV11-3	TRBJ2-5	few	TGTGCCAGCAGCCCCAGGGATTGGGAGACCCAGTACTTC	CASSPRDWETQYF
.	TRBV6-1	TRBJ1-3	many	TGTGCCAGCAGTGCCGCCAGGGTTGGAAACACCATATATTTT	CASSAARVGNTIYF
TRBD1	TRBV29-1	TRBJ2-4	many	TGCAGCGTCGCTGGACAGGTTATGGGCATTCAGTACTTC	CSVAGQVMGIQYF
TRBD2	TRBV5-1	TRBJ2-7	many	TGCGCCAGCAGTATTAGCGGGCCGACCTACGAGCAGTACTTC	CASSISGPTYEQYF
.	TRBV19	TRBJ2-2	many	TGTGCCAGTACCCTCACCCCCAGCGGGCACACCGGGGAGCTGTTTTTT	CASTLTPSGHTGELFF
.	TRBV6-1	TRBJ1-1	many	TGTGCCAGCAGCCGGTTCGGGGGGAACACTGAAGCTTTCTTT	CASSRFGGNTEAFF
TRBD1	TRBV28	TRBJ1-5	many	TGTGCCAGCACCACAGGGGGCTATAGCAATCAGCCCCAGCATTTT	CASTTGGYSNQPQHF
.	TRBV6-2/TRBV6-3	TRBJ1-1	once	TGTGCCAGCAGTTGGAGAAGGGAGGGGAACACTGAAGCTTTCTTT	CASSWRREGNTEAFF
.	TRBV28	TRBJ1-6	few	TGTGCCAGCAGTCCACCGGGGCCCCTCCACTTT	CASSPPGPLHF
.	TRBV6-5	TRBJ1-2	many	TGTGCCAGCACCTCGGGGGGGAGCTATGGCTACACCTTC	CASTSGGSYGYTF
TRBD1	TRBV11-2	TRBJ1-1	many	TGTGCCAGCAGCTTGCCGGACAGGGGTTCGACTGAAGCTTTCTTT	CASSLPDRGSTEAFF
.	TRBV30	TRBJ2-5	few	TGTGCCTGGGACAGCTGGGAGACCCAGTACTTC	CAWDSWETQYF
.	TRBV28	TRBJ1-2	many	TGTGCCAGCAGTTTACCCTATTATGGCTACACCTTC	CASSLPYYGYTF
.	TRBV2	TRBJ1-1	many	TGTGCCAGCAGAGGTGGGAGCCGGCACACTGAAGCTTTCTTT	CASRGGSRHTEAFF
.	TRBV28	TRBJ1-2	many	TGTGCCAGCAGTTTGAAGCAGGTCTATGGCTACACCTTC	CASSLKQVYGYTF
.	TRBV29-1	TRBJ1-1	many	TGCAGCGTTAGGGCTTGGGACACTGAAGCTTTCTTT	CSVRAWDTEAFF
.	TRBV7-6	TRBJ2-2	many	TGTGCCAGCAGCCCCACGACAATGGGGGAGCTGTTTTTT	CASSPTTMGELFF
.	TRBV12-3/TRBV12-4	TRBJ2-7	many	TGTGCCAGCAGTTTAGGGCAGAGCTACGTACCGTACTTC	CASSLGQSYVPYF
.	TRBV27	TRBJ1-1	many	TGTGCCAGCAGTTTATCGGGAGGGTTAACTGAAGCTTTCTTT	CASSLSGGLTEAFF
.	TRBV6-1	TRBJ1-1	many	TGTGCCAGCAGTGAAATGGCAGGGACTGAAGCTTTCTTT	CASSEMAGTEAFF
.	TRBV20-1	TRBJ2-5	.	TGCAGTGCTAGAGACCAAACGACCCAGTACTTC	CSARDQTTQYF
TRBD1	TRBV6-5	TRBJ1-1	many	TGTGCCAGCAGTTACTCCTTTCAGGGGGCGAACACTGAAGCTTCCTTT	CASSYSFQGANTEASF
TRBD2	TRBV20-1	TRBJ2-5	many	TGCAGTGCGCGGGAGTACGGAGAGACCCAGTACTTC	CSAREYGETQYF
.	TRBV20-1	TRBJ2-7	many	TGCAGTGCTAGAGATATCCTAAAGAGCTCCTACGAGCAGTACTTC	CSARDILKSSYEQYF
.	TRBV6-1	TRBJ2-7	many	TGTGCCAGCAGCCGGGCTCCGGAGGGGTACGAGCAGTACTTC	CASSRAPEGYEQYF
TRBD2	TRBV4-2	TRBJ2-3	few	TGTGCCAGCAGCCGGACCTTAGCGGGAGATGGCACAGATACGCAGTATTTT	CASSRTLAGDGTDTQYF
TRBD2	TRBV24-1	TRBJ2-5	many	TGTGCCACCAGTCCCCAGGGGGACGTGACTAGCGGGAGGCAAGAGACCCAGTACTTC	CATSPQGDVTSGRQETQYF
.	TRBV6-2/TRBV6-3	TRBJ1-3	many	TGTGCCAGCAGTTACTCTATGGCCGGGGTCGGGTCTGGAAACACCATATATTTT	CASSYSMAGVGSGNTIYF
.	TRBV7-9	TRBJ2-5	many	TGTGCCAGCAGCTTAGCGAGAGGATTGGAGACCCAGTACTTC	CASSLARGLETQYF
.	TRBV12-3/TRBV12-4	TRBJ2-7	many	TGTGCCAGCAGCCCAGGAGGGGGGCGAGCTTACGAGCAGTACTTC	CASSPGGGRAYEQYF
TRBD1	TRBV12-3/TRBV12-4	TRBJ1-5	many	TGTGCCAGCAGTCTAACAGGGGGCCTCAATCAGCCCCAGCATTTT	CASSLTGGLNQPQHF
TRBD2	TRBV6-5	TRBJ2-5	many	TGTGCCAGCACCGCCGGGACTAGCGGGACCCAGTACTTC	CASTAGTSGTQYF
TRBD2	TRBV29-1	TRBJ2-5	.	TGCAGCGTTGAATCGTATCCTTACAGACTAGCGGGAGGGTCAGAGACCCAGTACTTC	CSVESYPYRLAGGSETQYF
.	TRBV7-8	TRBJ1-1	many	TGTGCCAGCAGCTTTAGCCGACAGGTCAGGAACACTGAAGCTTTCTTT	CASSFSRQVRNTEAFF
.	TRBV6-2/TRBV6-3	TRBJ2-5	many	TGTGCCAGCAGTTACTCGGGGGACTCCCGAGAGACCCAGTACTTC	CASSYSGDSRETQYF
.	TRBV2	TRBJ2-6	.	TGTGCCAGCTCTAGGGGCAGTACCTCTGGGGCCAACGTCCTGACTTTC	CASSRGSTSGANVLTF
.	TRBV10-3	TRBJ2-3	few	TGTGCCATCAGTGATCGGGAGTCGGTACGCACAGATACGCAGTATTTT	CAISDRESVRTDTQYF
.	TRBV28	TRBJ2-5	many	TGTGCCAGCAGTTCAACACAGGCAGGGATGGAGACCCAGTACTTC	CASSSTQAGMETQYF
.	TRBV24-1	TRBJ2-7	many	TGTGCCACCAGTGATGGGACTGGGAGAAGCTCCTACGAGCAGTACTTC	CATSDGTGRSSYEQYF
.	TRBV29-1	TRBJ1-1	many	TGCAGCGTCCATTTAAACACTGAAGCTTTCTTT	CSVHLNTEAFF
.	TRBV4-1	TRBJ2-7	many	TGCGCCAGCAGCCAAGATCCCGGCCCCCCCTACGAGCAGTACTTC	CASSQDPGPPYEQYF